The clone carrying this T cell receptor beta chain was seen a few times. What it recognizes is unknown. Germline CDR1 reads MNHEY; CDR2 reads SMNVEV (reference sequence). V was trimmed by 7 bases and J by 4 bases, leaving 13 bases between them. There are 13 residues in the CDR3. The sample comes from a study of blood T cells in healthy people across ages. Broader study findings: Long-lived donors had more naive CD4+ cells and higher diversity than aged donors.

Together with a sample-barcoded 5' primer, a J-beta primer mix was included in a second PCR lasting about 6 to 12 cycles. From the 5' RACE reads, TCRdb called clonotypes with MiXCR, one entry per CDR3 protein. This table holds 700,000 to 900,000 distinct CDR3 sequences, about 26% found once. These data are also associated with another study on T cells of mothers and their children. From that study: The yield was over 9.5 million TCR beta CDR3 reads from each mother and a few million from each child.

Sample: blood. The source is a boy aged 5-17 years in good health. The chain employs TRBV27 and TRBJ1-2; D is unclear. This CDR3 reads CASNLMGIYGYTF. CDR3 nucleotides: TGTGCCAGCAACCTCATGGGGATCTATGGCTACACCTTC.